The 2 T cell receptor beta chains presented below share a single source sample, sequenced in a study of T-cell memory formation after mild COVID-19. TCRdb analysed the 5' RACE reads with MiXCR anew, one entry per CDR3 protein. The data show 300,000 or so distinct CDR3 sequences, 15% to 20% seen once. The sample taken for sequencing was PBMCs or a T cell subset sorted from them (not recorded which). The receptors here all came from a man in his late teens or twenties who had mild COVID-19 (a few samples of this study predate the infection). Cell type and time point are not known.

This clonotype was counted a few times. The J gene is TRBJ2-7, the V gene TRBV4-1; D might be TRBD2 (7 bases). Germline V gene data show CDR1 as MGHRA and CDR2 as YSYEKL. This CDR3 spans 14 amino acids. Trimming pared 4 bases from V and 2 bases from J, leaving 12 bases between. As DNA, the CDR3 is TGCGCCAGCAGCCGGGGAGGGGGGACCTACGAGCAGTACTTC. As protein: CASSRGGGTYEQYF.

CDR3: CASNRGGLEDTQYF. CDR3 coding DNA: TGTGCCAGCAACCGCGGGGGGTTGGAAGATACGCAGTATTTT. The chain is built from TRBV6-5 and TRBJ2-3; 8 bases fit TRBD2. This CDR3 comprises 14 residues. The J segment lost 5 bases and the V segment lost 7 bases, leaving 8 bases of the junction unmatched. Germline CDR1 MNHEY, CDR2 SVGAGI.